Listed here are 8 T cell receptor beta chains from one sample, sequenced in a study of T cell repertoires in cytomegalovirus infection. TCRdb reanalysed the reads using MiXCR and keeps one entry per CDR3 protein. The repertoire consists of 800,000 to 950,000 distinct CDR3 sequences, with less than 35% occurring once and the leading ten covering roughly an eighth. Which antigens these TCRs recognize remains unknown. The material was cultured CD8+ T cells from PBMCs, obtained from culture after CMV antigen stimulation. These receptors came from a human donor in good health (CMV status not recorded). Some clones in this sample may be carry-over from other donors' samples.

This clonotype came up once. V gene TRBV10-2 combines with J gene TRBJ2-3; TRBD1 is a possible D gene (6 bases). Trimming pared 6 bases from V and 2 bases from J, leaving 18 bases between. This CDR3 is built from 16 residues. CDR1 WSHSY and CDR2 SAAADI come from the germline V gene. The chain's CDR3 is CASREQGWPNTDTQYF. The CDR3 nucleotides read TGCGCCAGCAGAGAACAGGGTTGGCCAAACACAGATACGCAGTATTTT.

This clonotype was counted ten times or more. The chain couples TRBV7-8 to TRBJ2-3, with 9 bases identical to TRBD1. The length of the CDR3 is 16 residues. CDR1 and CDR2 from the germline V gene are SGHVS and FQNEAQ. The ends lost 4 bases at V and 2 bases at J; junction bases unmatched: 7. The CDR3 spells CASSSGQGSDTDTQYF. In nucleotides, the CDR3 is TGTGCCAGCAGCTCCGGACAGGGGAGCGACACAGATACGCAGTATTTT.

At least ten counts were recorded for this clonotype. The rearrangement uses TRBV7-9 and TRBJ1-1; the D gene is possibly TRBD1 (5 bases). V lost 2 bases and J 0 bases, leaving 10 bases between the germline ends. This CDR3 has 15 amino acids. Germline V gene sequence: CDR1 SEHNR, CDR2 FQNEAQ (reference sequence). The CDR3 nucleotides are TGTGCCAGCAGCTTAAGGTCAGGGATGAACACTGAAGCTTTCTTT. Translation gives CASSLRSGMNTEAFF. The full variable domain, in which reference TRBV7-9 and TRBJ1-1 provide the parts outside the CDR3, is DTGVSQNPRHKITKRGQNVTFRCDPISEHNRLYWYRQTLGQGPEFLTYFQNEAQLEKSRLLSDRFSAERPKGSFSTLEIQRTEQGDSAMYLCASSLRSGMNTEAFFGQGTRLTVV.

This clonotype is a singleton in its sample. V usage is TRBV7-6 and J usage is TRBJ1-2; D is unresolved. Per germline, CDR1 SGHVS and CDR2 FNYEAQ. The V and J ends lost 2 bases and 3 bases respectively, with 19 bases between them. This CDR3 spans 17 amino acids. CDR3 residues: CASSLTMGERGDYGYTF. For the CDR3, the DNA is TGTGCCAGCAGCTTAACCATGGGTGAACGGGGAGACTATGGCTACACCTTC.

This clonotype was observed a handful of times. The chain uses TRBV6-1 and TRBJ1-5; D call uncertain. The V end was cut by 6 bases, the J end by 1 base, with 16 bases between. The CDR3 is made up of 16 amino acids. The germline V gene encodes CDR1 MNHNS and CDR2 SASEGT. The CDR3 reads CASRAFGGRSNQPQHF. The CDR3 nucleotides read TGTGCCAGCAGGGCTTTTGGCGGGAGGAGCAATCAGCCCCAGCATTTT.

This chain uses TRBV25-1 with TRBJ1-2, with 8 bases identical to TRBD1. With 1 base clipped from V and 8 bases from J, the junction kept 9 bases outside the gene matches. From germline, CDR1 is MGHDK and CDR2 SYGVNS. The CDR3 length is 15 residues. As DNA, the CDR3 is TGTGCCAGCAGTGAATCGGCAGGGGGCGCGGAGGGCTACACCTTC. Protein: CASSESAGGAEGYTF.

As regards this clonotype: The conserved closing phenylalanine or tryptophan is absent in this CDR3, likely reflecting a read error. The V call is TRBV18, the J call TRBJ1-2; 11 bases fit TRBD1. This CDR3 contains 15 residues. The V gene end was trimmed by 2 bases and the J gene end by 6 bases; junction bases not matched to a gene: 5. Germline V gives CDR1 KGHSH, CDR2 LQKENI. This chain's CDR3 is CASSPEDRGPDGYTL. The CDR3 region has the DNA TGTGCCAGCTCACCAGAGGACAGGGGGCCTGATGGCTACACCCTC.

This clonotype appeared a few times. This chain links TRBV12-3 or TRBV12-4 with TRBJ1-5, with D unclear. The length of the CDR3 is 15 residues. The V gene lost 3 bases and the J gene lost 3 bases, with 12 bases spanning the gap. CDR3 coding DNA: TGTGCCAGCAGTTTTTACAGAGAGATCAATCAGCCCCAGCATTTT. Its protein is CASSFYREINQPQHF.